This TCR beta chain was obtained from a study of blood T cell repertoires in COVID-19. Trimming took off 4 bases at V and 1 base at J, with 13 bases between the two ends. The CDR3 sequence is 15 residues long. Germline-derived CDR1 and CDR2 are KGHSH and LQKENI. In the study's own analysis: Reference gene primer amplification in the assay estimated nucleated cell counts. Profiling relied on immunoSEQ multiplex PCR, and the TCRdb table lists in-frame clones only, not all of them. For V, J and clone size, that table is used; D and trimming come from the DNA. Of about 160,000 clones detected, 85% appear once; the ten largest clones hold less than 6.5%.

The chain recombines TRBV18 with TRBJ1-1; D is unclear. The specimen sequenced was peripheral blood. The sequence came from a woman aged 50 to 60 with COVID-19, enrolled during active disease. The CDR3 region has the DNA TGTGCCAGCTCACGTTACCCCGGGGAGAACACTGAAGCTTTCTTT. Protein product: CASSRYPGENTEAFF.